This TCR beta chain was profiled in a study of regulatory T cells in long-lasting Graves disease. For TCR beta, libraries came from iRepertoire HTBI primers and Arm-PCR of CDR3 regions. Original handling: Throughout the samples, researchers identified roughly 60 TRBV and some 14 TRBJ segments. A single record per CDR3 protein comes from TCRdb applying MiXCR to the multiplex PCR reads. TCRdb, not the original authors, processed these V and J calls. The repertoire has 400,000 to 500,000 distinct CDR3 sequences, 14% to 15% of them found once; the top ten carry approximately 7.8%. Time point meaning: newly diagnosed GD, antithyroid drugs for less than 3 months. PBMC RNA served as the TCR library source. Trimming cost V 4 bases and J 2 bases, with 11 bases left between them. The CDR3 has 14 residues. Germline V gives CDR1 SGHTA, CDR2 FQGNSA. This clonotype was observed a few times. This same sample was also taken into another study, of T cells in Graves' hyperthyroidism and ophthalmopathy. That publication notes: Diagnoses used clinical symptoms, serum thyroxine and TRAb, thyroid ultrasound and orbital computed tomography. The majority of expanded thyroid clonotypes above 0.001 also appeared in blood. Through a model of 13 V-J features, ophthalmopathy was separated from stable hyperthyroidism.

The specimen was peripheral blood mononuclear cells (PBMCs), collected at new diagnosis, from a patient treated with antithyroid drugs. This receptor was taken from a woman aged 40 to 50 with Graves disease. The rearrangement uses TRBV7-2 and TRBJ2-5, with D possibly being TRBD2 (6 bases). The CDR3 nucleotides are TGTGCCAGCAGCTCAGGACTAACTCAAGAGACCCAGTACTTC. Protein: CASSSGLTQETQYF.